This T cell receptor (beta chain) was captured in a study of cytomegalovirus exposure and HLA in healthy donors. Study-wide findings and caveats: Evidence from a later analysis indicated that most CMV-associated TCR beta chains looked HLA-restricted. Within an earlier analysis, most TCR beta V segments proved productive either about 87% or about 30% of the time.

Comments on this clone: Antigen: not known.

CDR1 SQVTM and CDR2 ANQGSEA come from the germline V gene. V was cut by 7 bases and J by 6 bases, with 12 bases left in between. The CDR3 has 11 amino acids. The PCR ran on 60 Vbeta and 13 Jbeta primers. Profiling relied on immunoSEQ multiplex PCR, and the TCRdb table lists in-frame clones only, not all of them. Of around 180,000 clones in the sample, about 85% were seen once. The sample taken for sequencing was PBMCs. The chain joins TRBV29-1 to TRBJ1-1; D gene uncertain. The receptor comes from a boy aged 2 to 9 in good health and CMV-seronegative. In nucleotides, the CDR3 is TGCAGCGGGGCCAAGACCTCTGAAGCTTTCTTT. Amino acid sequence: CSGAKTSEAFF.